These 7 T cell receptor beta chains share one sample of origin, sequenced in a study of T cells in Graves' hyperthyroidism and ophthalmopathy. The CDR3 regions of TCR beta were amplified from RNA transcripts. The HTBI primer set was used in a first-round RT-PCR of the TCR CDR3. TCRdb reanalysed the multiplex PCR reads using MiXCR and keeps one entry per CDR3 protein. The data show fewer than 250,000 distinct CDR3 sequences, 15% to 20% seen once. Sequenced material: blood. These receptors were taken from a man in his fifties with Graves' hyperthyroidism.

Many counts were recorded for this clonotype. The chain recombines TRBV5-1 with TRBJ1-2; 8 bases agree with TRBD1. With V trimmed by 3 bases and J by 5 bases, 3 bases remained unmatched. The CDR3 totals 13 residues. CDR1 is SGHRS and CDR2 is YFSETQ in the germline V gene. DNA for the CDR3: TGCGCCAGCAGCTCGACAGGGGATTATGGCTACACCTTC. As protein: CASSSTGDYGYTF. Using reference TRBV5-1 and TRBJ1-2 for the parts outside the CDR3, the full variable domain is KAGVTQTPRYLIKTRGQQVTLSCSPISGHRSVSWYQQTPGQGLQFLFEYFSETQRNKGNFPGRFSGRQFSNSRSEMNVSTLELGDSALYLCASSSTGDYGYTFGSGTRLTVV.

The rearrangement uses TRBV6-2 or TRBV6-3 and TRBJ2-2; D unresolved. The germline gives CDR1 MNHEY, CDR2 SVGEGT. The CDR3 has 16 amino acids. Trimming removed 5 bases at V and 6 bases at J, with 19 bases between. The CDR3 region is CASSVLSHSQAGELFF. As DNA, the CDR3 is TGTGCCAGCAGTGTCCTTTCTCATTCCCAGGCCGGGGAGCTGTTTTTT.

This clonotype has at least ten counts. V and J are TRBV20-1 and TRBJ2-1; weak D call: TRBD1 (6 bases). The CDR3 covers 13 residues. Germline V gives CDR1 DFQATT, CDR2 SNEGSKA (reference sequence). V was trimmed by 5 bases and J by 6 bases, leaving 14 bases between them. As DNA, the CDR3 is TGCAGTGCTCTCGACAGGCGGATCAATGAGCAGTTCTTC. Translated, it gives CSALDRRINEQFF.

This clonotype was counted at least ten times. The chain recombines TRBV30 with TRBJ2-3; 14 nucleotides match TRBD2. The CDR3 spans 16 residues. The V segment lost 2 bases and the J segment 3 bases; nucleotides outside the gene matches: 4. The germline gives CDR1 GTSNPN, CDR2 SVGIG (reference sequence). CDR3 loop: CAWSWGLAGETDTQYF. In DNA form, the CDR3 reads TGTGCCTGGAGTTGGGGACTAGCGGGAGAAACAGATACGCAGTATTTT.

V gene TRBV5-8 combines with J gene TRBJ2-2, with unresolved D. This CDR3 has 12 residues. Germline CDR1 and CDR2: SGHTS and YDEGEE. Trimming took 4 bases from V and 7 from J, leaving 8 bases between them. This CDR3 reads CASSPPGGELFF. CDR3 DNA: TGTGCCAGCAGCCCCCCTGGCGGGGAGCTGTTTTTT.

This clonotype was recorded at least ten times. The rearrangement joins TRBV12-3 or TRBV12-4 to TRBJ2-5; the D gene could be TRBD1 or TRBD2 (6 bases each). The CDR3 totals 14 residues. V dropped 6 bases and J dropped 3 bases, with 14 bases sitting between them. CDR3 in amino acids: CASRPRGPKETQYF. CDR3 bases: TGTGCCAGCAGACCCCGGGGGCCCAAAGAGACCCAGTACTTC.

The chain couples TRBV5-1 to TRBJ2-5, with D perhaps TRBD2 (5 bases). The length of the CDR3 is 13 residues. Germline V CDR1 and CDR2: SGHRS, YFSETQ. The V end was cut by 4 bases, the J end by 1 base, with 8 bases between. CDR3 coding DNA: TGCGCCAGCAGCGGGGAGACCCAAGAGACCCAGTACTTC. It translates to CASSGETQETQYF.